The TCR beta chain under discussion was sequenced for a study of blood T cell repertoires in COVID-19. As for the study in general: Both acute and convalescent COVID-19 samples were obtained from the United States, Italy and Spain.

The trim removed 6 bases at V and 0 bases at J, leaving 12 bases unmatched. Germline V gene data show CDR1 as LGHNA and CDR2 as YNFKEQ. The length of the CDR3 is 19 residues. Measured with immunoSEQ multiplex PCR; TCRdb has only the in-frame clones, and not every one. The sample includes about 38,000 clones, 70% to 90% of them seen just once. The J gene is TRBJ2-6, the V gene TRBV4-2, with 9 bases that match TRBD1. This TCR was recovered from a man aged 55 to 70 with COVID-19, enrolled during active disease. Sequenced: peripheral blood. In DNA form, the CDR3 reads TGTGCCAGCAGTTATGAACCCGGGACAGGGCTCTCTGGGGCCAACGTCCTGACTTTC. Amino acids: CASSYEPGTGLSGANVLTF.